This T cell receptor (beta chain) was found in a study of blood T cell repertoires in COVID-19. Germline V CDR1 and CDR2: MNHEY, SMNVEV (reference sequence). The CDR3 runs to 14 residues. After removal of 6 bases from V and 10 bases from J, the junction contained 7 bases not matched to a gene. Sequencing was performed with immunoSEQ multiplex PCR; in TCRdb, only in-frame clones are kept and a portion is missing. The sample holds 250,000 to 300,000 clones, around nine tenths seen once. The source of this sequence is a woman aged 55-75 years in a cohort exposed to, infected with or recovered from COVID-19 (not recorded which). The sequenced sample was PBMCs or T cells enriched from blood (not recorded which). The chain is built from TRBV27 and TRBJ2-1; the match to TRBD2 covers 12 bases. This CDR3 is CASSPGLAGPEQFF. The CDR3 nucleotides read TGTGCCAGCAGCCCCGGACTAGCGGGGCCAGAGCAGTTCTTC.